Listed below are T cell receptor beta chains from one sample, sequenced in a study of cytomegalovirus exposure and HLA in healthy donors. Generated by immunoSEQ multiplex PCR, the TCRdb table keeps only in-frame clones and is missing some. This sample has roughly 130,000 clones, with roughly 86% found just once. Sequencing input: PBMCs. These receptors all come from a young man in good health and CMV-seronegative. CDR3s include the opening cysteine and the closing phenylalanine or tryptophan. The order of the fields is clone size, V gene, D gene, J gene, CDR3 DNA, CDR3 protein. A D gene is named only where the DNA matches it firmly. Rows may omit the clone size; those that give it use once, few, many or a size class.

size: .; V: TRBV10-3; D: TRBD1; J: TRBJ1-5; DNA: TGTGCCACGGGGACAGGGGGTGGGGATAGCAATCAGCCCCAGCATTTT; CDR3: CATGTGGGDSNQPQHF
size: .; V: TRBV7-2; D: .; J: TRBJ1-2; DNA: TGTGCCATCTTCGACAGGCCCCTCACCTTC; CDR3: CAIFDRPLTF
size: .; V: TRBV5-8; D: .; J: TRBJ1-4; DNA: TGTGCCAGCAGCGCCCGACTCTCAAGGAATGAAAAACTGTTTTTT; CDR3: CASSARLSRNEKLFF
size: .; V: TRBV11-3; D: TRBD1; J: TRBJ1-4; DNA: TGTGCCAGCAGCCCGGACAGGGGGCATGAAAAACTGTTTTTT; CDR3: CASSPDRGHEKLFF
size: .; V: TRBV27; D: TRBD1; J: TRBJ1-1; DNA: TGTGCCAGCAGCACAGGGGGAACTGAAGCTTTCTTT; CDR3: CASSTGGTEAFF
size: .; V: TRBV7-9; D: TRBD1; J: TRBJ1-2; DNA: TGTGCCAGCAGAAAAAGGATACAGGGGTTCTATGGCTACACCTTC; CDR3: CASRKRIQGFYGYTF
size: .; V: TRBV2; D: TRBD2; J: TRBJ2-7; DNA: TGTGCCAGCGGGGAGGGGGGAGCGGGAGGATTCTACGAGCAGTACTTC; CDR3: CASGEGGAGGFYEQYF
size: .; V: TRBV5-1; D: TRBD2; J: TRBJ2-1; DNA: TGCGCCAGCAGGTCTAGCGGGAGCTCCTACAATGAGCAGTTCTTC; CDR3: CASRSSGSSYNEQFF
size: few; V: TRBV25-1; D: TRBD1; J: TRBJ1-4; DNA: TGTGCCAGCAGTGAATCCAGGACAGGGGGGAATGAAAAACTGTTTTTT; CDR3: CASSESRTGGNEKLFF
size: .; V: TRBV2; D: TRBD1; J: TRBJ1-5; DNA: TGTGCCAGCAGTGTGACAGGGGGGAACCAGCCCCAGCATTTT; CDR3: CASSVTGGNQPQHF
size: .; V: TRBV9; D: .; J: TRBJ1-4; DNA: TGTGCCAGCAGCTCCCTCGGGGGAGGGGATGAAAAACTGTTTTTT; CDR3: CASSSLGGGDEKLFF
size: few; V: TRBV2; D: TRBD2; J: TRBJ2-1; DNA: TGTGCCAGCAGATCGACTAGCGGTGACAATGAGCAGTTCTTC; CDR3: CASRSTSGDNEQFF
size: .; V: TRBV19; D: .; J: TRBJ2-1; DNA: TGTGCCAGTAGTATCGGACAGAACAATGAGCAGTTCTTC; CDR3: CASSIGQNNEQFF
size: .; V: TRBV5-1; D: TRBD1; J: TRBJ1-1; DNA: TGCGCCAGCAGCCTCCGACAGGGGAAGAACACTGAAGCTTTCTTT; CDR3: CASSLRQGKNTEAFF